This T cell receptor (beta chain) was obtained from a study of PD-1 blockade in classical Hodgkin lymphoma. Study-level information: Patients got intravenous nivolumab 3 mg/kg every 2 weeks.

The data were produced by immunoSEQ multiplex PCR, yet TCRdb's version contains in-frame clones alone and is incomplete. The sample contains 40,000 to 50,000 clones, around 80% of which appear only once. Study-level results: Complete responders' baseline diversity resembled that of newly diagnosed patients. Relapsed/refractory patients reportedly had lower baseline diversity than newly diagnosed patients.

Remarks on this clone: Its antigen is unidentified.

This CDR3 is built from 14 residues. Germline values: CDR1 MNHEY, CDR2 SVGAGI. The ends were cut back, 3 bases at V and 4 bases at J, with 12 bases in the middle. Autologous stem cell transplantation was followed by relapse in every patient, and brentuximab vedotin exposure varied. The genes are TRBV6-5 and TRBJ2-5, with D perhaps assigned TRBD1 or TRBD2 (5 bases each). Sequenced here: peripheral blood mononuclear cells (PBMCs), sampled at baseline. This receptor was identified in a human donor with classical Hodgkin lymphoma. CDR3 sequence: CASSYERDGETQYF. DNA of the CDR3: TGTGCCAGCAGTTATGAAAGGGACGGAGAGACCCAGTACTTC.